This is a list of T cell receptor beta chains from one sample in a study of blood T cell repertoires in COVID-19. Profiling relied on immunoSEQ multiplex PCR, and the TCRdb table lists in-frame clones only, not all of them. The data contain tens of thousands of clones, about 78% of them singletons. The sequenced material came from peripheral blood. The receptors come from an elderly man with acute or convalescent COVID-19. Both conserved end residues are part of each CDR3. A D gene is named only where the DNA matches it firmly. Only part of the rows carry a size: once, few, many, or a class if the clone is expanded.

V gene	J gene	clone size	D gene	CDR3 DNA	CDR3 protein
TRBV15	TRBJ2-1	once	.	TGTGCCACCATAAAAGGGGGGGCACGACACAATGAGCAGTTCTTC	CATIKGGARHNEQFF
TRBV3-1/TRBV3-2	TRBJ2-6	.	TRBD1	TGTGCCAGCAGCCAAGATAAGGGACAGGGGGCGCACGGGGCCAACGTCCTGACTTTC	CASSQDKGQGAHGANVLTF
TRBV11-2	TRBJ2-3	few	TRBD2	TGTGCCAGCAGCATCAGCGGGACCCTCACAGATACGCAGTATTTT	CASSISGTLTDTQYF
TRBV27	TRBJ1-2	.	TRBD1	TGTGCCAGCAGTTTGAAAGGACAGGGGGGATACTATGGCTACACCTTC	CASSLKGQGGYYGYTF
TRBV2	TRBJ1-2	once	TRBD1	TGTGCCAGCAGGAGAATTACAGGGGATGGCGGTGGCTACACCTTC	CASRRITGDGGGYTF
TRBV29-1	TRBJ2-5	.	.	TGCAGCGTTGTTTTGGGAGGCCAAGAGACCCAGTACTTC	CSVVLGGQETQYF
TRBV6-5	TRBJ1-6	.	.	TGTGCCAGCAGCAAAACCCAGGGACCCCTCCACTTT	CASSKTQGPLHF
TRBV27	TRBJ1-5	.	.	TGTGCCAGCAGTTTACCATCCCCGACAGGAAGAAAGGGGGGCAATCAGCCCCAGCATTTT	CASSLPSPTGRKGGNQPQHF
TRBV7-2	TRBJ1-5	.	.	TGTGCCAGCAGCTTGGGTTCTCAGGTATTTAGTCAGCCCCAGCATTTT	CASSLGSQVFSQPQHF
TRBV7-9	TRBJ2-3	.	.	TGTGCCAGCAGCTTGGAGAGCGCTACGCAGTATTTT	CASSLESATQYF
TRBV3-1/TRBV3-2	TRBJ2-7	.	TRBD1	TGTGCCAGCAGCCCGCAGGGGGCGAACAACTACGAGCAGTACTTC	CASSPQGANNYEQYF
TRBV5-4	TRBJ1-1	.	TRBD1	TGTGCCAGCAGCCAACTACAGGGACAGATCACTGAAGCTTTCTTT	CASSQLQGQITEAFF
TRBV7-9	TRBJ1-1	.	.	TGTGCCAGCAGCCCCCAGACAGGAATTGCTTTCTTT	CASSPQTGIAFF
TRBV19	TRBJ1-1	.	.	TGTGCCAGTAGTAAGAGCAGGGACACTGAAGCTTTCTTT	CASSKSRDTEAFF
TRBV4-3	TRBJ1-2	.	.	TGCGCCAGCAGCCAAGAGCGGCCCTCATTCGGGGAGTCTAACTATGGCTACACCTTC	CASSQERPSFGESNYGYTF
TRBV5-8	TRBJ1-6	.	.	TGTGCCAGCAGCCTTGACATCCAGAATTCACCCCTCCACTTT	CASSLDIQNSPLHF
TRBV29-1	TRBJ1-4	.	.	TGCAGCGTGGGTCGGAGGGGAGCTAATGAAAAACTGTTTTTT	CSVGRRGANEKLFF